Below, 18 T cell receptor beta chains from the same sample are listed, as sequenced in a study of Tregs in tolerant kidney transplant recipients. Clones were sequenced by immunoSEQ multiplex PCR, and TCRdb holds only the in-frame ones, with some missing. The top ten hold approximately 0.34% of the sample, which has 110,000 or so clones, 90% seen once. The starting material was CD4+ T cells from blood, obtained before the transplant. Every receptor here comes from a human donor who received a combined kidney and bone marrow transplant.

The CDR3 DNA reads TGTGCCAGCAGTTCGGGACAGTCAACCTACGAGCAGTACTTC. Its translation is CASSSGQSTYEQYF. The chain links TRBV6-6 to TRBJ2-7; 7 bases are a match to TRBD1. This CDR3 has 14 amino acids. Germline V gene sequence: CDR1 MNHNY, CDR2 SVGAGI (reference sequence). Trimming removed 4 bases from V and 2 bases from J; junction bases left unmatched: 5.

The chain uses TRBV28 and TRBJ1-3; 11 bases agree with TRBD1. Germline CDR1 is MDHEN and CDR2 is SYDVKM. V shed 4 bases and J 0 bases; nucleotides not matched to a gene: 2. This CDR3 is 16 amino acids long. CDR3 region: CASSSGQGVSGNTIYF. CDR3 nucleotide sequence: TGTGCCAGCAGTTCGGGACAGGGGGTCTCTGGAAACACCATATATTTT.

The chain couples TRBV11-2 to TRBJ1-2; D possibly corresponds to TRBD1 (5 bases). Germline loops: CDR1 SGHAT, CDR2 FQNNGV. This CDR3 comprises 15 residues. Between the trimmed V and J ends, which lost 3 bases and 4 bases, there was a span of 15 bases. The CDR3 protein is CASSFRGTSRYGYTF. The CDR3 nucleotides are TGTGCCAGCAGCTTTCGGGGGACCTCTCGCTATGGCTACACCTTC.

The chain employs TRBV9 and TRBJ2-5; D is perhaps TRBD1 (5 bases). The CDR3 consists of 13 residues. The germline gives CDR1 SGDLS, CDR2 YYNGEE. Trimming took 3 bases from V and 0 from J, leaving 6 bases between them. The CDR3 region is CASSAGYQETQYF. In DNA form, the CDR3 reads TGTGCCAGCAGCGCAGGGTACCAAGAGACCCAGTACTTC.

This clone was observed a single time. The chain's CDR3 is CAWSLAGGPDTQYF. The DNA of the CDR3 is TGTGCCTGGAGTCTAGCGGGAGGGCCAGATACGCAGTATTTT. The chain joins TRBV30 to TRBJ2-3; TRBD2 matches 12 bases. V was pared by 2 bases and J by 4 bases, with 1 base of the junction left unmatched. From germline, CDR1 is GTSNPN and CDR2 SVGIG (reference sequence). This CDR3 comprises 14 residues.

The chain carries TRBV28 and TRBJ2-1; no clear D gene. Germline V gene lookup returns CDR1 MDHEN and CDR2 SYDVKM. V was pared by 3 bases and J by 0 bases, with 6 bases between. The CDR3 loop spans 14 amino acids. CDR3 region: CASSFPSSYNEQFF. DNA of the CDR3: TGTGCCAGCAGTTTCCCCAGCTCCTACAATGAGCAGTTCTTC.

The rearrangement links TRBV4-1 to TRBJ2-3; 8 nucleotides match TRBD2. In germline, CDR1 is MGHRA, CDR2 YSYEKL. The J segment lost 4 bases and the V segment lost 4 bases, leaving 13 bases of the junction unmatched. The CDR3 sequence is 17 residues long. The CDR3 region is CASSRIGGLAGADTQYF. DNA of the CDR3: TGCGCCAGCAGCCGAATAGGTGGACTAGCTGGCGCAGATACGCAGTATTTT.

This rearrangement joins TRBV27 to TRBJ2-2; D is unresolved. V was clipped by 3 bases and J by 2 bases, with 10 bases between them. Germline V gives CDR1 MNHEY, CDR2 SMNVEV (reference sequence). The CDR3 is 15 residues long. The chain's CDR3 is CASSLQAINTGELFF. In DNA, the CDR3 is TGTGCCAGCAGTTTGCAGGCGATTAACACCGGGGAGCTGTTTTTT.

The rearrangement links TRBV7-2 to TRBJ2-7; TRBD1 matches 8 bases. The CDR3 is made up of 16 amino acids. CDR1 is SGHTA and CDR2 is FQGNSA in the germline V gene. V shed 4 bases and J 1 base; nucleotides not matched to a gene: 9. For the CDR3, the DNA is TGTGCCAGCAGCTCCCCCCGACAGGGGAGGTCCTACGAGCAGTACTTC. It encodes CASSSPRQGRSYEQYF. Variable domain in full (rest from reference TRBV7-2 and TRBJ2-7): GAGVSQSPSNKVTEKGKDVELRCDPISGHTALYWYRQSLGQGLEFLIYFQGNSAPDKSGLPSDRFSAERTGGSVSTLTIQRTQQEDSAVYLCASSSPRQGRSYEQYFGPGTRLTVT.

Points on this clone: Other DNA variants within this sample encode the same CDR3. The chain recombines TRBV5-1 with TRBJ2-5, with 8 bases identical to TRBD2. The V gene end was trimmed by 0 bases and the J gene end by 2 bases; junction bases not matched to a gene: 0. Germline loops: CDR1 SGHRS, CDR2 YFSETQ. CDR3 length equals 14 residues. The CDR3 region has the DNA TGCGCCAGCAGCTTGGCGGGGGGGCAAGAGACCCAGTACTTC. Translated, it gives CASSLAGGQETQYF.

The rearrangement links TRBV19 to TRBJ2-2; possibly TRBD1 for D (5 bases). The CDR3 is 15 amino acids. Germline V lookup: CDR1 LNHDA, CDR2 SQIVND (reference sequence). V was cut by 7 bases and J by 1 base, with 13 bases left in between. DNA of the CDR3: TGTGCCAGTACCCTAGTTGACAGGAACACCGGGGAGCTGTTTTTT. Amino acids: CASTLVDRNTGELFF.

V is TRBV19 and J is TRBJ1-3; D might be TRBD1 (5 bases). Trimming removed 8 bases at V and 0 bases at J, with 14 bases between. Germline V lookup: CDR1 LNHDA, CDR2 SQIVND (reference sequence). The CDR3 contains 15 residues. The CDR3 nucleotides are TGTGCCAGTGGAAGCAGGGATTACTCTGGAAACACCATATATTTT. This translates into CASGSRDYSGNTIYF.

This CDR3 is CASSTPRGGTSGTDTQYF. In DNA form, the CDR3 reads TGTGCCAGTAGTACCCCCAGGGGGGGGACTAGCGGCACAGATACGCAGTATTTT. The rearrangement joins TRBV19 to TRBJ2-3; 10 bases are shared with TRBD2. The CDR3 runs to 18 residues. V was clipped by 4 bases and J by 1 base; unmatched bases: 11. Germline loops: CDR1 LNHDA, CDR2 SQIVND (reference sequence).

The rearrangement joins TRBV9 to TRBJ1-2; 8 positions agree with TRBD1. CDR3 length equals 16 residues. The V segment lost 4 bases and the J segment 7 bases; nucleotides outside the gene matches: 15. Looked up from germline, CDR1 is SGDLS and CDR2 is YYNGEE. The CDR3 here is CASSTGTGPVGGGYTF. The CDR3 DNA follows: TGTGCCAGCAGCACCGGGACAGGACCCGTTGGTGGTGGCTACACCTTC.

The genes are TRBV7-8 and TRBJ2-1, with TRBD2 identical over 7 bases. CDR3 length equals 15 residues. With V trimmed by 1 base and J by 3 bases, 3 bases remained unmatched. Germline values: CDR1 SGHVS, CDR2 FQNEAQ. CDR3: CASSLEGGGYNEQFF. The CDR3 region has the DNA TGTGCCAGCAGCTTAGAAGGCGGGGGCTACAATGAGCAGTTCTTC.

This chain links TRBV19 with TRBJ2-2; TRBD2 matches at 7 bases. Germline assignment: CDR1 LNHDA and CDR2 SQIVND (reference sequence). The CDR3 sequence is 16 residues long. V shed 3 bases, J shed 1 base, and the junction held 5 bases outside the gene matches. The DNA of the CDR3 is TGTGCCAGTAGTATTTGGGCTAGCGGGAACACCGGGGAGCTGTTTTTT. Translation: CASSIWASGNTGELFF.

The chain employs TRBV7-6 and TRBJ2-5, with 8 positions matching TRBD2. After removal of 2 bases from V and 4 bases from J, the junction contained 3 bases not matched to a gene. This CDR3 is built from 14 residues. The germline gives CDR1 SGHVS, CDR2 FNYEAQ. The CDR3 loop reads CASSLSGSGETQYF. CDR3 in DNA: TGTGCCAGCAGCTTAAGCGGGAGCGGAGAGACCCAGTACTTC.

This chain connects TRBV19 to TRBJ1-2; tentative D call: TRBD1 (5 bases). Germline values: CDR1 LNHDA, CDR2 SQIVND (reference sequence). V was shortened by 6 bases and J by 8 bases, with 19 bases between the two germline ends. This CDR3 contains 14 residues. CDR3 DNA: TGTGCCAGTAGCTCCGGGGGAAGGTCTAAAGGCTACACCTTC. It is translated as CASSSGGRSKGYTF.